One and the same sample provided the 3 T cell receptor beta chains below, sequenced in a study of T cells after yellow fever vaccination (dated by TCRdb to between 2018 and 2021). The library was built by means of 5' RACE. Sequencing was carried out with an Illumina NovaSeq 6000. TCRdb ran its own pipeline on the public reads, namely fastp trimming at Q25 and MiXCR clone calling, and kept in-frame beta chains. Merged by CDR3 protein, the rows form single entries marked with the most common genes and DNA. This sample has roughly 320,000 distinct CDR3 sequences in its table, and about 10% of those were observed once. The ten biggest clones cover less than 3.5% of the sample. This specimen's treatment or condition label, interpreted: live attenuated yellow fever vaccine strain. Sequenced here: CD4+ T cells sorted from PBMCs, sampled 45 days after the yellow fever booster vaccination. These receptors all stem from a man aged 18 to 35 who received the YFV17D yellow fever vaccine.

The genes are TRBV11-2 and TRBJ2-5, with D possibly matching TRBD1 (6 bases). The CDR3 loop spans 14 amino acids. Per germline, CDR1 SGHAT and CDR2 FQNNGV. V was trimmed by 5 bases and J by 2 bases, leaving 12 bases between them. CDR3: CASSPNRAQETQYF. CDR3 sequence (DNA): TGTGCCAGCAGCCCCAACAGGGCTCAAGAGACCCAGTACTTC.

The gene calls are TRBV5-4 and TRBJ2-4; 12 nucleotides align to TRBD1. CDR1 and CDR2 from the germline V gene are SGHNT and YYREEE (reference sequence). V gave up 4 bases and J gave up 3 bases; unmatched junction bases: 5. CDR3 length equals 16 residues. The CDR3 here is CASSMGQGAGKNIQYF. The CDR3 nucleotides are TGTGCCAGCAGCATGGGACAGGGGGCAGGCAAAAACATTCAGTACTTC.

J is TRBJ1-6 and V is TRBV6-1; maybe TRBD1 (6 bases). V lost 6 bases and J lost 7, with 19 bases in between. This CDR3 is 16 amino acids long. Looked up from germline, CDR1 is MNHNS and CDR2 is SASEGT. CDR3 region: CASSDQGGLTNSPLHF. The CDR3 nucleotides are TGTGCCAGCAGCGATCAAGGGGGTCTGACCAATTCACCCCTCCACTTT.